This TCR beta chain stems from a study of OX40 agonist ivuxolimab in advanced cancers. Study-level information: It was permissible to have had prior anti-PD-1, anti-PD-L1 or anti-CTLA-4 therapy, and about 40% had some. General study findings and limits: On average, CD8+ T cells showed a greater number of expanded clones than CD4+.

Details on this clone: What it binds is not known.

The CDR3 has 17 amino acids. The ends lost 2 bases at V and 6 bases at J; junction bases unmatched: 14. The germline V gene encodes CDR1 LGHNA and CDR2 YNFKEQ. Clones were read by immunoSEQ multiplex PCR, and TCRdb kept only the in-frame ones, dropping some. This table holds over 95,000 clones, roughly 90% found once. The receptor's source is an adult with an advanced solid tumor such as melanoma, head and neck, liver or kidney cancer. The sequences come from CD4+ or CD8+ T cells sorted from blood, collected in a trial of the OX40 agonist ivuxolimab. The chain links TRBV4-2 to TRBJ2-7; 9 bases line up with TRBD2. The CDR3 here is CASSQSSGREGPGEQYF. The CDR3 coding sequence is TGTGCCAGCAGCCAATCCTCAGGGCGGGAGGGCCCCGGCGAGCAGTACTTC.